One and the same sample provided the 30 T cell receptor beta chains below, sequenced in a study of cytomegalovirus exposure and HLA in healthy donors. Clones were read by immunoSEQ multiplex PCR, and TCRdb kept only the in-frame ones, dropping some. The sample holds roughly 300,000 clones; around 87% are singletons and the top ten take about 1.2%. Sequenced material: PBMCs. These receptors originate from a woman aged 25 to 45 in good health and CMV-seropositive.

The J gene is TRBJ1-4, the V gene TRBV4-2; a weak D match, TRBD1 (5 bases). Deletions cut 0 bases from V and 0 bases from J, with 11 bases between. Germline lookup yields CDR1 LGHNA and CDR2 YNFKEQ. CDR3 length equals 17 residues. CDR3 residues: CASSQERGTATNEKLFF. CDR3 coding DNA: TGTGCCAGCAGCCAAGAACGCGGGACTGCAACTAATGAAAAACTGTTTTTT.

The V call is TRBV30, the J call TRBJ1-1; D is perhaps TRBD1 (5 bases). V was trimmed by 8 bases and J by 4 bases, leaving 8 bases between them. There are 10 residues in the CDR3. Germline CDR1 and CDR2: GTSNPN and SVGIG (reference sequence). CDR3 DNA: TGTGCCATCCAGGGCACTGAAGCTTTCTTT. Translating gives CAIQGTEAFF.

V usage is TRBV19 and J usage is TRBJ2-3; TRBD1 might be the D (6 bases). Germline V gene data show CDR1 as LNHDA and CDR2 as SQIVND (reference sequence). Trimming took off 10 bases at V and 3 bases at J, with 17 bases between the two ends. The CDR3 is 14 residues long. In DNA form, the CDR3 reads TGTGCCACCACGATCGGGACACGGACAGATACGCAGTATTTT. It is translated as CATTIGTRTDTQYF.

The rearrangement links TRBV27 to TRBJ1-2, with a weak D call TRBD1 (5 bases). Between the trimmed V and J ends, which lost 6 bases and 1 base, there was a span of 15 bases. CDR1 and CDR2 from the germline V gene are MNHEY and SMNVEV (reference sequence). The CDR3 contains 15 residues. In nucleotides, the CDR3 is TGTGCCAGCAGACGGGGGACGGGCTTTAACTATGGCTACACCTTC. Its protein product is CASRRGTGFNYGYTF.

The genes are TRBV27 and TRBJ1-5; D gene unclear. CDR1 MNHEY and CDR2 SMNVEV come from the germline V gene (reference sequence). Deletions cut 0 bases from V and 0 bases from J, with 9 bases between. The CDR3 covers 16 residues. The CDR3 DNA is TGTGCCAGCAGTTTATCGACCCGGTATAGCAATCAGCCCCAGCATTTT. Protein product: CASSLSTRYSNQPQHF.

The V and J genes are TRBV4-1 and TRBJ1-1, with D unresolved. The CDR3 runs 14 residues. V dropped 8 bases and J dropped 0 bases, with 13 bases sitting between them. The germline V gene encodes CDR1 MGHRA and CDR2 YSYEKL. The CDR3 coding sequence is TGCGCCAGCGGGGTGGGGAGTGTGAACACTGAAGCTTTCTTT. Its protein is CASGVGSVNTEAFF.

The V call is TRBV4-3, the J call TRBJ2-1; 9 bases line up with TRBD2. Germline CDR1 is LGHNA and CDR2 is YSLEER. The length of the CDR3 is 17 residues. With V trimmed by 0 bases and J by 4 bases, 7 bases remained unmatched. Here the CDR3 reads CASSQDWSSGTYNEQFF. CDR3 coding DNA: TGCGCCAGCAGCCAAGATTGGTCTAGCGGGACATACAATGAGCAGTTCTTC.

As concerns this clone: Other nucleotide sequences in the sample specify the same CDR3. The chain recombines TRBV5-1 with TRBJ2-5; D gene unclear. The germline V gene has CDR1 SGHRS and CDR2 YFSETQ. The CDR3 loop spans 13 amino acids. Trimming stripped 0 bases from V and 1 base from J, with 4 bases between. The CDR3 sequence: CASSLGPQETQYF. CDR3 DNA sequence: TGCGCCAGCAGCTTGGGACCCCAAGAGACCCAGTACTTC.

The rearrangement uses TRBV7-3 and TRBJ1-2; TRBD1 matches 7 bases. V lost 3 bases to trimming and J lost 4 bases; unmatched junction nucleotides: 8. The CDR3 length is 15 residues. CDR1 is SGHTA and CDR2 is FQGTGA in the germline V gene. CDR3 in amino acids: CASSLGTGESYGYTF. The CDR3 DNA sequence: TGTGCCAGCAGCTTGGGCACAGGGGAAAGCTATGGCTACACCTTC.

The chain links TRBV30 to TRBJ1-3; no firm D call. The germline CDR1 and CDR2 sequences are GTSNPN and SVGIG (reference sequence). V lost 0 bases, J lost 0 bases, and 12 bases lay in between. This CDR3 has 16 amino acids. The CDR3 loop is CAWSVRGVGSGNTIYF. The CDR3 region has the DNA TGTGCCTGGAGTGTACGCGGGGTTGGCTCTGGAAACACCATATATTTT.

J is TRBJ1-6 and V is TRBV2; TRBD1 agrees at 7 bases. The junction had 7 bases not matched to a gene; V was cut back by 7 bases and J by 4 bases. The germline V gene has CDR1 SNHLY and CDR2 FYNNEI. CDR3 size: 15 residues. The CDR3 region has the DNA TGTGCCAGCAAAGAATCGGGACAGTATAATTCACCCCTCCACTTT. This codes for CASKESGQYNSPLHF.

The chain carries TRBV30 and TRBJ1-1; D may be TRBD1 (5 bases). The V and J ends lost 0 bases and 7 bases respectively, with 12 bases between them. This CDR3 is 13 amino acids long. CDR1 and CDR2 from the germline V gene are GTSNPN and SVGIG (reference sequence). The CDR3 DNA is TGTGCCTGGAGTGTACTTTCAGGGCGTGAAGCTTTCTTT. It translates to CAWSVLSGREAFF.

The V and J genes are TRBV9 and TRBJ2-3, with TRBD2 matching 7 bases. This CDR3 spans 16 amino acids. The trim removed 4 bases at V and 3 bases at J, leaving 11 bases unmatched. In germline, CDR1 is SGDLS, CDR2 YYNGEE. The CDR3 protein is CASSQDLAGVTDTQYF. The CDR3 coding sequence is TGTGCCAGCAGCCAGGACTTGGCGGGGGTGACAGATACGCAGTATTTT.

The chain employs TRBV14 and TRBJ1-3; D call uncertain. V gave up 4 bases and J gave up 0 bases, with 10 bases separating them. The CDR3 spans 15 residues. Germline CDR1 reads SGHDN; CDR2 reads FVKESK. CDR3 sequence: CASSRNRASGNTIYF. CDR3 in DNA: TGTGCCAGCAGCCGGAACCGGGCCTCTGGAAACACCATATATTTT.

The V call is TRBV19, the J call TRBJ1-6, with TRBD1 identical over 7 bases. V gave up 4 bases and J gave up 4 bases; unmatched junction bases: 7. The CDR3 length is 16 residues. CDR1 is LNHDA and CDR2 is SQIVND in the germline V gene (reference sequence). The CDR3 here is CASSSPGGGYNSPLHF. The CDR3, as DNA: TGTGCCAGTAGTAGCCCAGGGGGGGGGTATAATTCACCCCTCCACTTT.

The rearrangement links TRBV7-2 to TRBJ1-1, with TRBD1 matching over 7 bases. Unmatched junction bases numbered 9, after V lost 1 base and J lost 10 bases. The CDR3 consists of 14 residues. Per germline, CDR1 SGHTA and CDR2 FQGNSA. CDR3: CASSLVADRVGAFF. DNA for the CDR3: TGTGCCAGCAGCTTAGTCGCAGACAGGGTGGGAGCTTTCTTT.

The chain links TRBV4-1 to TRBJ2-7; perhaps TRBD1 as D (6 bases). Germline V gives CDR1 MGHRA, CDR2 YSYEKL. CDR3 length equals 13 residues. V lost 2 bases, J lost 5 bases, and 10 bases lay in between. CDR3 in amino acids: CASSQPPGDEQYF. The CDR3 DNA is TGCGCCAGCAGCCAACCGCCAGGGGACGAGCAGTACTTC.

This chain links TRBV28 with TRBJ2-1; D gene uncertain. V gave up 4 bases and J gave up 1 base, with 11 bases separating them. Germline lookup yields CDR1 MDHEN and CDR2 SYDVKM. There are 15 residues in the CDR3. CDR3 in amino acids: CASSYDRLSYNEQFF. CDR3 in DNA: TGTGCCAGCAGTTATGACCGATTGTCCTACAATGAGCAGTTCTTC.

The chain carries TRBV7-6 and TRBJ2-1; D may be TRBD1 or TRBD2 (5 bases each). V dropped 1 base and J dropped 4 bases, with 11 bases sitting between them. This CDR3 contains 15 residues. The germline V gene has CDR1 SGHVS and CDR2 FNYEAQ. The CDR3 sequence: CASSLVGTAYNEQFF. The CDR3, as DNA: TGTGCCAGCAGCTTAGTTGGGACGGCTTACAATGAGCAGTTCTTC.

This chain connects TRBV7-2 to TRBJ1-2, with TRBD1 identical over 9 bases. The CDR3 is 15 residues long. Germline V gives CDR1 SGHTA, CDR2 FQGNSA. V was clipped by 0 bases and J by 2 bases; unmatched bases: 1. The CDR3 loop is CASSLATGGNYGYTF. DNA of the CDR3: TGTGCCAGCAGCTTAGCGACAGGGGGAAACTATGGCTACACCTTC.

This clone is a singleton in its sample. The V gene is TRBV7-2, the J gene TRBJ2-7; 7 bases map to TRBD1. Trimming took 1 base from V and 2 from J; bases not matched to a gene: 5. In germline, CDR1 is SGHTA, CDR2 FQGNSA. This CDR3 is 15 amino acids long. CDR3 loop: CASSLEHRGAYEQYF. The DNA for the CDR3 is TGTGCCAGCAGCTTAGAGCACAGGGGCGCCTACGAGCAGTACTTC.

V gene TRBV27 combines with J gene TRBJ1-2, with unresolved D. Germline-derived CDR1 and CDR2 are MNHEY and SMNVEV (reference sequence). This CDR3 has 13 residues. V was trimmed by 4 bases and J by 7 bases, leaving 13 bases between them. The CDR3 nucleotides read TGTGCCAGCAGTTCCTACGACGGCGGTGGCTACACCTTC. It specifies CASSSYDGGGYTF.

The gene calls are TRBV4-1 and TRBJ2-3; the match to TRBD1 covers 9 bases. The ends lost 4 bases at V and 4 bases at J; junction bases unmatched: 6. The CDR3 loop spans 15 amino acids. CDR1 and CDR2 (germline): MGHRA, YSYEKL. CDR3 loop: CASSPDRGGSDTQYF. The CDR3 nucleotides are TGCGCCAGCAGCCCAGACAGGGGGGGTTCAGATACGCAGTATTTT.

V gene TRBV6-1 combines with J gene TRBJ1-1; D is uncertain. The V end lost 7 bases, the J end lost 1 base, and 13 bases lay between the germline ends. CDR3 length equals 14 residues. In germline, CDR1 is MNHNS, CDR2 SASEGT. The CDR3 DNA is TGTGCCAGCACCGAGACACCCTCGAACACTGAAGCTTTCTTT. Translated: CASTETPSNTEAFF.

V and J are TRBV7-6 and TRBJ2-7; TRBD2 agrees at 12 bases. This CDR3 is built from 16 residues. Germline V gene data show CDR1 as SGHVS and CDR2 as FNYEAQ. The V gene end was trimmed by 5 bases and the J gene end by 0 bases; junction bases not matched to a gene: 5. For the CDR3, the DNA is TGTGCCAGCAGCCCAGGACTAGCGGGGAGCTCCTACGAGCAGTACTTC. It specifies CASSPGLAGSSYEQYF.

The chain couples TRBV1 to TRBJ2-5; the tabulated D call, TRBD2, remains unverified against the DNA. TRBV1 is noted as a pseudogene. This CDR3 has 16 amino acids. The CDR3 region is CTSPRTTSGGMETQYF. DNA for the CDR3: TGCACCAGCCCCAGAACGACTAGCGGGGGCATGGAGACCCAGTACTTC.

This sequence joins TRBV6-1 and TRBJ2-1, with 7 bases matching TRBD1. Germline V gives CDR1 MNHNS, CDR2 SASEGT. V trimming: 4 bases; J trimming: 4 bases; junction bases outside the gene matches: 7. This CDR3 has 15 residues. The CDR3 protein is CASSARQGVYNEQFF. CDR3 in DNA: TGTGCCAGCAGTGCCCGACAGGGAGTATACAATGAGCAGTTCTTC.

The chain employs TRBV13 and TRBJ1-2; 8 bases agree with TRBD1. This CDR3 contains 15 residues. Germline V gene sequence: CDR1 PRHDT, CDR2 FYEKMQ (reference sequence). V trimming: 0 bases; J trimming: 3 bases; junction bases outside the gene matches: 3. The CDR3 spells CASSLGQGAYYGYTF. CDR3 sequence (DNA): TGTGCCAGCAGCTTAGGGCAGGGGGCTTACTATGGCTACACCTTC.

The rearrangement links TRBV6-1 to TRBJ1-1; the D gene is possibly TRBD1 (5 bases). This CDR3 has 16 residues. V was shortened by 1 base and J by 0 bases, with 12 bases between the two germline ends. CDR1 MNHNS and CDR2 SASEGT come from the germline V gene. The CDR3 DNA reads TGTGCCAGCAGTGAAGACGGGGCGGTCATGAACACTGAAGCTTTCTTT. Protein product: CASSEDGAVMNTEAFF.

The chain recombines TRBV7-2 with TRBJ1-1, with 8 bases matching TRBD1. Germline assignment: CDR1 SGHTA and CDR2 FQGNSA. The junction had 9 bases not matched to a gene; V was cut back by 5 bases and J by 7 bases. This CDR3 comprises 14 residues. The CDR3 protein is CASSQSRDRFEAFF. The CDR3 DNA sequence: TGTGCCAGCAGCCAGTCCCGGGACAGGTTTGAAGCTTTCTTT. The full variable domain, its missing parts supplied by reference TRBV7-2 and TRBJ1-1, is GAGVSQSPSNKVTEKGKDVELRCDPISGHTALYWYRQSLGQGLEFLIYFQGNSAPDKSGLPSDRFSAERTGGSVSTLTIQRTQQEDSAVYLCASSQSRDRFEAFFGQGTRLTVV.